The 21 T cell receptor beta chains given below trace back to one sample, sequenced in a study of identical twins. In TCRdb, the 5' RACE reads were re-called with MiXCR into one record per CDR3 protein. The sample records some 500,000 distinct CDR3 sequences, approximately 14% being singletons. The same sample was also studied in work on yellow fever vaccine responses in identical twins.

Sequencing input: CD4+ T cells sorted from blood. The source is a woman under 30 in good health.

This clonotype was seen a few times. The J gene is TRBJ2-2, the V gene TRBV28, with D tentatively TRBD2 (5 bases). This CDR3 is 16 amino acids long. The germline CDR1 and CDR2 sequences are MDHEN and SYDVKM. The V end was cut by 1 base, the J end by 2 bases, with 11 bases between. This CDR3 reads CASSLYSGDNTGELFF. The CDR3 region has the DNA TGTGCCAGCAGTTTATACAGCGGCGATAACACCGGGGAGCTGTTTTTT.

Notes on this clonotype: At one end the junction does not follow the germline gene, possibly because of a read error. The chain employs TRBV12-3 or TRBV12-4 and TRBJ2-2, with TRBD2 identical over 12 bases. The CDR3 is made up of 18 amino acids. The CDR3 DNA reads TGTGCCATCAGTATCCACGGACTAGCGGGACCTGACACCGGGGAGCTGTTTTTT. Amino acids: CAISIHGLAGPDTGELFF.

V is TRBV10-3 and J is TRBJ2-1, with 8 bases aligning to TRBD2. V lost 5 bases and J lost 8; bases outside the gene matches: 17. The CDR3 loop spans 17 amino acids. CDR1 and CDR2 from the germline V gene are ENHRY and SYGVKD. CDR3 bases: TGTGCCATCAGTCGAACAACCCCCGGGACTAGGGACCATGAGCAGTTCTTC. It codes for CAISRTTPGTRDHEQFF.

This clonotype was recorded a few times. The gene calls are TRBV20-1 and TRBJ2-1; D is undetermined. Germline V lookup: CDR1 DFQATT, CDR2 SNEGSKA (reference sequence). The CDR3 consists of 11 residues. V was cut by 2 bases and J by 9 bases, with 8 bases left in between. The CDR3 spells CSARRKAEQFF. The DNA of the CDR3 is TGCAGTGCTAGACGGAAAGCTGAGCAGTTCTTC.

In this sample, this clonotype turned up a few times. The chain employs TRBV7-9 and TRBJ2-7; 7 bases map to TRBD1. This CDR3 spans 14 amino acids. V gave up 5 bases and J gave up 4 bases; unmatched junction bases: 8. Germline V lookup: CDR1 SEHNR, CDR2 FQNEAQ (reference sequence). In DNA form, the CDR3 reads TGTGCCAGCAGCCCACAGGGGAAGGAGTACGAGCAGTACTTC. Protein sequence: CASSPQGKEYEQYF.

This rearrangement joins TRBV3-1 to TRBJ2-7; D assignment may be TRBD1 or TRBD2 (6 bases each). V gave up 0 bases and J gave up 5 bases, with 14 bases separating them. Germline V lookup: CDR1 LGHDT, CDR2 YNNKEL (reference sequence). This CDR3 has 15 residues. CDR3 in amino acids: CASSQDNRGRNEQYF. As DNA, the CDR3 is TGTGCCAGCAGCCAAGATAACCGGGGGCGAAACGAGCAGTACTTC.

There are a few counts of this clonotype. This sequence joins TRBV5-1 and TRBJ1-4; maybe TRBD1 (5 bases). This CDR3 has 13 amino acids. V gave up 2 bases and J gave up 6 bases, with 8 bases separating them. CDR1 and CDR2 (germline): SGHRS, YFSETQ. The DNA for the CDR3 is TGCGCCAGCAGCTTCCAGGGAGATGAAAAACTGTTTTTT. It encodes CASSFQGDEKLFF.

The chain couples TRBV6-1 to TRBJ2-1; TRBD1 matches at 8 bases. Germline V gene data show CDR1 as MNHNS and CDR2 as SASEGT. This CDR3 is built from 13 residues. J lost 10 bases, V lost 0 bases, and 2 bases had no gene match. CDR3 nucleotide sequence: TGTGCCAGCAGTGAAGCCAGGGGGCGAGAGCAGTTCTTC. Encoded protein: CASSEARGREQFF.

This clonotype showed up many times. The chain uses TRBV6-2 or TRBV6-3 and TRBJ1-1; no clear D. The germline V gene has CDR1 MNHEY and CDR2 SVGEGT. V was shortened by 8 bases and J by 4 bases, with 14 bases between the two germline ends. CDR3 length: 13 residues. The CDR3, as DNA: TGTGCCAGCCACCTCTCTCAGACCACTGAAGCTTTCTTT. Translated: CASHLSQTTEAFF.

The CDR3 DNA reads TGTGCCAGCAGTTACTCGTCCACAGGGGGGGCCTACGAGCAGTACTTC. Its protein product is CASSYSSTGGAYEQYF. The chain links TRBV6-2 or TRBV6-3 to TRBJ2-7; maybe TRBD1 (8 bases). CDR1 and CDR2 from the germline V gene are MNHEY and SVGEGT. The CDR3 length is 16 residues. V was shortened by 0 bases and J by 2 bases, with 14 bases between the two germline ends.

CDR3 residues: CASSTTNEQFF. CDR3 bases: TGTGCCAGCAGCACGACTAATGAGCAGTTCTTC. This chain joins TRBV12-3 or TRBV12-4 and TRBJ2-1; D gene unclear. This CDR3 region has 11 residues. V was trimmed by 6 bases and J by 7 bases, leaving 7 bases between them.

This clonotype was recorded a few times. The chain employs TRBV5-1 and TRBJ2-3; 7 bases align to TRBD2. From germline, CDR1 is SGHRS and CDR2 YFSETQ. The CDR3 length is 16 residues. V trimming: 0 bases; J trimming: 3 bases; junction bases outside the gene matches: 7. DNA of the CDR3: TGCGCCAGCAGCTTGGCCCTAGCGGTTAATACAGATACGCAGTATTTT. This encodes CASSLALAVNTDTQYF.

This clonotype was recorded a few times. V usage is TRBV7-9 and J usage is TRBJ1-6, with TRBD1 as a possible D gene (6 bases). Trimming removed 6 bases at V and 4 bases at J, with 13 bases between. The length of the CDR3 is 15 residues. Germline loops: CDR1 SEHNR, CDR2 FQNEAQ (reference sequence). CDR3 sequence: CASSLLTGYNSPLHF. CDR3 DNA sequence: TGTGCCAGCAGTCTACTAACAGGGTATAATTCACCCCTCCACTTT.

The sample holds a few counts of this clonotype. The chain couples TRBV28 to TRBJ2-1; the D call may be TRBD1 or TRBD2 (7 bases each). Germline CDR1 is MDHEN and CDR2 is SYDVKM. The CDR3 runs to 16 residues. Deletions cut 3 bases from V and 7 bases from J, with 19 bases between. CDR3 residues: CASSLPVQGRGNEQFF. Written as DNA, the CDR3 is TGTGCCAGCAGTTTGCCCGTACAGGGGAGGGGAAATGAGCAGTTCTTC.

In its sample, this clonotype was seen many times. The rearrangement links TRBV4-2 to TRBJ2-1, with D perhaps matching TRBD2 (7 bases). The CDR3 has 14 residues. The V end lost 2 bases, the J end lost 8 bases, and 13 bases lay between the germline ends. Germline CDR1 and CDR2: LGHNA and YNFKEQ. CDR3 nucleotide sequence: TGTGCCAGCAGCCAACCAACAGGGAGGGATGAGCAGTTCTTC. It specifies CASSQPTGRDEQFF.

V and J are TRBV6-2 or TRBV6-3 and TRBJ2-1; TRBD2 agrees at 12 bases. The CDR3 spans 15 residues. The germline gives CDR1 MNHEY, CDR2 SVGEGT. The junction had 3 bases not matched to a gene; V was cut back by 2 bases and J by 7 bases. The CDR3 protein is CASSYPSGRVNEQFF. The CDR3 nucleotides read TGTGCCAGCAGTTACCCTAGCGGGAGGGTGAATGAGCAGTTCTTC.

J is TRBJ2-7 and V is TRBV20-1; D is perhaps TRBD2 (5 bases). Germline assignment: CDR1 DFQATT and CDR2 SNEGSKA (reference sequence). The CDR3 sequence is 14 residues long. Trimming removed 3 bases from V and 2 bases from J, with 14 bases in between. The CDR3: CSASPGLGPYEQYF. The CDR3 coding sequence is TGCAGTGCTAGTCCGGGGTTGGGCCCCTACGAGCAGTACTTC.

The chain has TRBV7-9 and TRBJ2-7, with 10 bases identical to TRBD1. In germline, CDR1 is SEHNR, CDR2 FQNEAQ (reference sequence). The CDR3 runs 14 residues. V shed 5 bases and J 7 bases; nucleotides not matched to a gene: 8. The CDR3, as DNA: TGTGCCAGCAGCAAAGACAGGGGGCTTTGGGAGCAGTACTTC. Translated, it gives CASSKDRGLWEQYF.

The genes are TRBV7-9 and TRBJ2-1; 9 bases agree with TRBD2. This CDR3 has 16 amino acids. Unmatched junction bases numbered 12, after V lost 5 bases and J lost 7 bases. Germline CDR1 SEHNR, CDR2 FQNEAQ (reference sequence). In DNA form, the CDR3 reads TGTGCCAGCAGCCGAAGAGCGGGAGGATTAGGTAATGAGCAGTTCTTC. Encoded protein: CASSRRAGGLGNEQFF.

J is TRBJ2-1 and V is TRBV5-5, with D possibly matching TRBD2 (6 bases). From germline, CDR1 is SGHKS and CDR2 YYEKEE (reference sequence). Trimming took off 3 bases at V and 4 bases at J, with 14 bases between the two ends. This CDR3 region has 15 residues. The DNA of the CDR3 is TGTGCCAGCAGCTCCCGGGACTCACTATACAATGAGCAGTTCTTC. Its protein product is CASSSRDSLYNEQFF.

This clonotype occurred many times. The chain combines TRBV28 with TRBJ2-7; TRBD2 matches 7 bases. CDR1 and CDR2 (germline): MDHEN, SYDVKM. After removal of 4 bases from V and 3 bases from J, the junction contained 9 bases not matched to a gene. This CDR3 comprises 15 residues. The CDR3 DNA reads TGTGCCAGCAGTTCCCATTCTAGCGGCCTCTACGAGCAGTACTTC. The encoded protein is CASSSHSSGLYEQYF.